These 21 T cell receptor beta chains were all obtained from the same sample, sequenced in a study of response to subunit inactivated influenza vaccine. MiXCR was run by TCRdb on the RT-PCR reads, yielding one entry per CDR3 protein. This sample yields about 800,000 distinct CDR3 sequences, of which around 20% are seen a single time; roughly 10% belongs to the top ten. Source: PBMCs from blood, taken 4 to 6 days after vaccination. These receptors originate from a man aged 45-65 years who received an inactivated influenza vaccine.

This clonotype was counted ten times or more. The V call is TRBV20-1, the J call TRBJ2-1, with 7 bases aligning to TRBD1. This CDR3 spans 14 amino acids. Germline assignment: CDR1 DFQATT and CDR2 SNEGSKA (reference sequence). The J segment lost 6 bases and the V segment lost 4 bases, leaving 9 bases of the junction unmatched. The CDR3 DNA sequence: TGCAGTGCTACGAGGGGGCTGGGCTCCAATGAGCAGTTCTTC. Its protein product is CSATRGLGSNEQFF.

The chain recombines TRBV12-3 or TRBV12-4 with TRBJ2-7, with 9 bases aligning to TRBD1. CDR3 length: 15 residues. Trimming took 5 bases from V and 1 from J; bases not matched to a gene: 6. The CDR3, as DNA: TGTGCCAGCAGTCTCGATGGACAGGGGTCCTACGAGCAGTACTTC. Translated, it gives CASSLDGQGSYEQYF.

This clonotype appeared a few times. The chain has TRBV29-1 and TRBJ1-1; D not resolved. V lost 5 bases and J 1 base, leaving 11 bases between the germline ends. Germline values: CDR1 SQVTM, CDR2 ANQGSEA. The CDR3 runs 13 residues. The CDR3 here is CSVRSRGNTEAFF. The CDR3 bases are TGCAGCGTTCGGTCCCGGGGGAACACTGAAGCTTTCTTT.

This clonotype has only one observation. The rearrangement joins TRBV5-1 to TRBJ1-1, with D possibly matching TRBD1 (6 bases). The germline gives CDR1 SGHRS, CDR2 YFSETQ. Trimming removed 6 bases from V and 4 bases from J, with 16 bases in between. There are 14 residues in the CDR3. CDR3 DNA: TGCGCCAGCACCCGAGAAGGGGGGGGCACTGAAGCTTTCTTT. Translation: CASTREGGGTEAFF.

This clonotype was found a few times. CDR3 DNA: TGCAGCGTTGCTCGCGGGCCGAGCACAGATACGCAGTATTTT. Protein product: CSVARGPSTDTQYF. The chain recombines TRBV29-1 with TRBJ2-3, with a tentative D call TRBD2 (5 bases). Germline lookup yields CDR1 SQVTM and CDR2 ANQGSEA. The length of the CDR3 is 14 residues. With 4 bases removed from V and 0 bases from J, the gap between germline ends came to 11 bases.

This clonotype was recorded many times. CDR3 amino acids: CASSESGRKTDTQYF. As DNA, the CDR3 is TGCGCCAGCAGCGAAAGCGGGAGGAAAACAGATACGCAGTATTTT. The V and J genes are TRBV5-1 and TRBJ2-3, with 9 positions matching TRBD2. CDR1 and CDR2 (germline): SGHRS, YFSETQ. The V gene end was trimmed by 4 bases and the J gene end by 3 bases; junction bases not matched to a gene: 6. This CDR3 contains 15 residues.

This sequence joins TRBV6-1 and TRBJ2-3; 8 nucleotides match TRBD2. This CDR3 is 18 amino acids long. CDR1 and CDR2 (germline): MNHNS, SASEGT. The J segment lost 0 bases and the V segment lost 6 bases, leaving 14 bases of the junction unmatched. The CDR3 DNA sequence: TGTGCCAGCAGAGTCGGGCGCGGGGGGACCCTGAGCACAGATACGCAGTATTTT. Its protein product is CASRVGRGGTLSTDTQYF.

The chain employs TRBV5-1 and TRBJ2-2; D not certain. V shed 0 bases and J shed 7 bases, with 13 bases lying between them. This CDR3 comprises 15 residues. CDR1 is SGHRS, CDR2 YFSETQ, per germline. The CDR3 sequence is CASSLDRLGLGELFF. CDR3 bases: TGCGCCAGCAGCTTGGACAGATTAGGTCTCGGGGAGCTGTTTTTT.

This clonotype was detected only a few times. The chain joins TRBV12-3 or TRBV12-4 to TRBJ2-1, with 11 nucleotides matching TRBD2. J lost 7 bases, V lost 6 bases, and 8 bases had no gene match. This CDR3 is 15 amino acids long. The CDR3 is CASRNSGRAVNEQFF. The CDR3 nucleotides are TGTGCCAGCAGAAATAGCGGGAGGGCCGTTAATGAGCAGTTCTTC.

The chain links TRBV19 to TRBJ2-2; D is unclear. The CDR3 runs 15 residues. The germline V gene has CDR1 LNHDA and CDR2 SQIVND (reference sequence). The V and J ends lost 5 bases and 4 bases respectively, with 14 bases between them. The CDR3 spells CASSSRGSATGELFF. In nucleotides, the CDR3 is TGTGCCAGTAGTTCTCGTGGGTCAGCCACCGGGGAGCTGTTTTTT.

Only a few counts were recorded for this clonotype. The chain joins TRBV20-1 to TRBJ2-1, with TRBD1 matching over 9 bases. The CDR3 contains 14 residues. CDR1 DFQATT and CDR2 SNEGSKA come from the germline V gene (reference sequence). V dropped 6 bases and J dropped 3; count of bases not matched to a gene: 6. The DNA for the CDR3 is TGCAGTGCCACCGGGACAGGGTACTACAATGAGCAGTTCTTC. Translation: CSATGTGYYNEQFF.

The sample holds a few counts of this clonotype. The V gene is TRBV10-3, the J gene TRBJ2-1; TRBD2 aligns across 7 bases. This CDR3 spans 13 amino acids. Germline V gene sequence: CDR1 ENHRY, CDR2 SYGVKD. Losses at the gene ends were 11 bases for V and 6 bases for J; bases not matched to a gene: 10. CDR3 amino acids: CAASGALSNEQFF. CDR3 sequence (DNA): TGTGCCGCCAGCGGGGCCCTCTCCAATGAGCAGTTCTTC.

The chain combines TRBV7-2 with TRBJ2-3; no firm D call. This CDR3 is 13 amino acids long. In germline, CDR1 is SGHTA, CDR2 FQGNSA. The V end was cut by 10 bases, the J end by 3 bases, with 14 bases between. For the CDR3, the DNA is TGTGCCACTGGTTCTCAAGGGACAGATACGCAGTATTTT. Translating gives CATGSQGTDTQYF. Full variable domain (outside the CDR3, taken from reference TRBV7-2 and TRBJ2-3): GAGVSQSPSNKVTEKGKDVELRCDPISGHTALYWYRQSLGQGLEFLIYFQGNSAPDKSGLPSDRFSAERTGGSVSTLTIQRTQQEDSAVYLCATGSQGTDTQYFGPGTRLTVL.

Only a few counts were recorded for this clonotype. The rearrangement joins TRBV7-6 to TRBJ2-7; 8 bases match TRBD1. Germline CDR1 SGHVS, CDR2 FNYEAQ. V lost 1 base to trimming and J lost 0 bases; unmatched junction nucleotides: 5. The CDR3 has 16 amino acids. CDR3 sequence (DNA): TGTGCCAGCAGCTTAGGCCCGGACAGGGACTCCTACGAGCAGTACTTC. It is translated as CASSLGPDRDSYEQYF.

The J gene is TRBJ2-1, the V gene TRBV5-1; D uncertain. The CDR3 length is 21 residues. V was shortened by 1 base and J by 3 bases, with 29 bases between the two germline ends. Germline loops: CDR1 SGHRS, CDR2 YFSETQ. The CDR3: CASSLPIEVEPVRANYNEQFF. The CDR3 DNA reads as TGCGCCAGCAGCTTGCCTATCGAGGTGGAGCCTGTCCGGGCTAACTACAATGAGCAGTTCTTC.

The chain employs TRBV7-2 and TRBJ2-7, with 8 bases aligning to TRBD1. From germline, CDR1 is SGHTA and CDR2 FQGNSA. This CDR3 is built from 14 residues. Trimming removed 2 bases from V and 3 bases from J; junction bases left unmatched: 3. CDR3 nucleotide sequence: TGTGCCAGCAGCTTATTTGGACAGGGCTACGAGCAGTACTTC. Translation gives CASSLFGQGYEQYF.

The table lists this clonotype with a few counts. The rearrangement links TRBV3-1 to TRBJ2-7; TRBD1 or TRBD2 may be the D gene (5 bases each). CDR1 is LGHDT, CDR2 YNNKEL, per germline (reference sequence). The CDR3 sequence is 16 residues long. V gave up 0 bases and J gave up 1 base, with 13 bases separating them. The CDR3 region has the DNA TGTGCCAGCAGCCAAGATTGGGAGAGACAGTCCTACGAGCAGTACTTC. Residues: CASSQDWERQSYEQYF.

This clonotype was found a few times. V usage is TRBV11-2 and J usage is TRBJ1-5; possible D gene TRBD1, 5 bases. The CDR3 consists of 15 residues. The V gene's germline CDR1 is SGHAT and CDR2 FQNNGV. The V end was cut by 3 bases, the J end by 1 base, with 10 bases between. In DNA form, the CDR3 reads TGTGCCAGCAGCTTGGGGGAGGTCAGCAATCAGCCCCAGCATTTT. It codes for CASSLGEVSNQPQHF.

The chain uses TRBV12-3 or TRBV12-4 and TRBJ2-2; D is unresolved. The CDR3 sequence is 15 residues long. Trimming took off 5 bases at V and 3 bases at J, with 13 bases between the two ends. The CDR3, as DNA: TGTGCCAGCAGTCCCCCTAGGACGTACACCGGGGAGCTGTTTTTT. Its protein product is CASSPPRTYTGELFF.

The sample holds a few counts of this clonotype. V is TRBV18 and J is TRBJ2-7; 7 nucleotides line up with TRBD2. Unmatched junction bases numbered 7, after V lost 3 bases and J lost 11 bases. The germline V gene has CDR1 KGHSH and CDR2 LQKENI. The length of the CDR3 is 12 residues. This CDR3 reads CASSPDSGEEYF. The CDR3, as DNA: TGTGCCAGCTCACCCGACAGCGGGGAAGAGTACTTC.

CDR3 loop: CSARDLTGGAYEQYF. The CDR3 DNA sequence: TGCAGTGCTAGAGATCTAACGGGGGGCGCCTACGAGCAGTACTTC. The chain is built from TRBV20-1 and TRBJ2-7, with D perhaps matching TRBD2 (7 bases). Per the germline V gene, CDR1 is DFQATT and CDR2 is SNEGSKA (reference sequence). The V and J ends lost 0 bases and 2 bases respectively, with 14 bases between them. The CDR3 is 15 residues long.